This T cell receptor (beta chain) stems from a study of cytotoxic CD8 clonotypes in ibrutinib-treated CLL. Sequencing used immunoSEQ multiplex PCR; TCRdb keeps in-frame clones, though not all of them. The sample comprises about 44,000 clones, roughly two thirds of which are singletons, and roughly 12% rests with the top ten. V was cut by 2 bases and J by 3 bases, with 17 bases left in between. CDR1 SGDLS and CDR2 YYNGEE come from the germline V gene. The CDR3 totals 17 residues. Turning to this clone: Its cognate antigen is unknown.

Study results and limitations: Baseline-level clonality went beyond age-matched healthy donors and moved in step with circulating CD8+ T-cell counts. An increase in clonality occurred at ibrutinib response, followed by a return toward baseline at progression.

The source was PBMCs, collected after 12 months of ibrutinib treatment. The genes are TRBV9 and TRBJ2-2, with D possibly being TRBD1 or TRBD2 (5 bases each). The receptor's source is a human donor with chronic lymphocytic leukemia. The CDR3 region has the DNA TGTGCCAGCAGCGTTGGAGAGGGGCTCCTGGACACCGGGGAGCTGTTTTTT. Protein product: CASSVGEGLLDTGELFF.